This is a list of T cell receptor beta chains from one sample in a study of T-cell reconstitution after alpha-beta-depleted transplantation in children. In TCRdb, the PCR reads were re-called with MiXCR into one record per CDR3 protein. The sample lists about a million distinct CDR3 sequences; less than 30% were seen once. Sequencing used PBMCs, mostly from graft donor cells, obtained 360 days after TCRalphabeta/CD19-depleted stem cell transplant. The source is a boy under two years old who had a stem cell transplant for SCID, so the T cells may come from the graft donor. The CDR3 runs from the conserved cysteine through the conserved F or W. Fields, in order: clone size, V gene, D gene, J gene, CDR3 protein, CDR3 DNA. The D gene is left open where the match is weak. Expanded clones get a size class; other rows say once, few or many, or leave the size out.

abundance: few; v_gene: TRBV12-3/TRBV12-4; d_gene: .; j_gene: TRBJ2-2; CDR3aa: CASSPDRTNTGELFF; CDR3nt: TGTGCCAGCAGTCCGGACAGAACGAACACCGGGGAGCTGTTTTTT
abundance: .; v_gene: TRBV10-3; d_gene: .; j_gene: TRBJ1-2; CDR3aa: CAISDWGHGYGYTF; CDR3nt: TGTGCCATCAGTGACTGGGGGCACGGCTATGGCTACACCTTC
abundance: .; v_gene: TRBV7-3; d_gene: .; j_gene: TRBJ1-5; CDR3aa: CASSLDSHQPQHF; CDR3nt: TGTGCCAGCAGCTTAGACTCTCATCAGCCCCAGCATTTT
abundance: many; v_gene: TRBV20-1; d_gene: .; j_gene: TRBJ2-7; CDR3aa: CSASGAYEQYF; CDR3nt: TGCAGTGCTAGCGGAGCCTACGAGCAGTACTTC
abundance: .; v_gene: TRBV5-1; d_gene: TRBD1; j_gene: TRBJ2-7; CDR3aa: CASSLELGQPSYEQYF; CDR3nt: TGCGCCAGCAGCTTGGAACTGGGACAGCCTTCTTACGAGCAGTACTTC
abundance: few; v_gene: TRBV25-1; d_gene: .; j_gene: TRBJ2-7; CDR3aa: CASSEQGLGEQYF; CDR3nt: TGTGCCAGCAGTGAACAGGGTTTAGGCGAGCAGTACTTC
abundance: few; v_gene: TRBV20-1; d_gene: .; j_gene: TRBJ2-3; CDR3aa: CSVFGGLRTDTQYF; CDR3nt: TGCAGTGTGTTCGGGGGACTTCGCACAGATACGCAGTATTTT
abundance: .; v_gene: TRBV15; d_gene: TRBD1; j_gene: TRBJ1-5; CDR3aa: CATSLKGAGSNQPQHF; CDR3nt: TGTGCCACCAGCCTAAAGGGGGCGGGATCCAATCAGCCCCAGCATTTT
abundance: .; v_gene: TRBV29-1; d_gene: .; j_gene: TRBJ2-4; CDR3aa: CSTLKEEGRVLAKNIQYF; CDR3nt: TGCAGCACCTTGAAGGAGGAGGGCAGAGTACTAGCCAAAAACATTCAGTACTTC
abundance: few; v_gene: TRBV6-1; d_gene: TRBD2; j_gene: TRBJ2-1; CDR3aa: CASSTGRTRYEQFF; CDR3nt: TGTGCCAGCAGTACGGGGAGGACTAGGTATGAGCAGTTCTTC
abundance: .; v_gene: TRBV5-5; d_gene: .; j_gene: TRBJ1-5; CDR3aa: CASSLDVPWGNQPQHF; CDR3nt: TGTGCCAGCAGCTTGGATGTCCCATGGGGCAATCAGCCCCAGCATTTT
abundance: .; v_gene: TRBV6-5; d_gene: .; j_gene: TRBJ2-3; CDR3aa: CASSYVQFSTDTQYF; CDR3nt: TGTGCCAGCAGTTACGTCCAGTTTTCCACAGATACGCAGTATTTT
abundance: .; v_gene: TRBV20-1; d_gene: TRBD1; j_gene: TRBJ2-4; CDR3aa: CSAREPGDRLAKNIQYF; CDR3nt: TGCAGTGCTAGGGAACCCGGGGACAGACTAGCCAAAAACATTCAGTACTTC
abundance: .; v_gene: TRBV2; d_gene: .; j_gene: TRBJ1-3; CDR3aa: CASSEQRHDGNTIYF; CDR3nt: TGTGCCAGCAGTGAACAGAGGCACGATGGAAACACCATATATTTT
abundance: .; v_gene: TRBV28; d_gene: .; j_gene: TRBJ2-7; CDR3aa: CASSFSPYGEYF; CDR3nt: TGTGCCAGCAGTTTTTCCCCCTACGGGGAGTACTTC
abundance: .; v_gene: TRBV15; d_gene: .; j_gene: TRBJ1-2; CDR3aa: CATSRDRSPSVSGGYTF; CDR3nt: TGTGCCACCAGCAGAGACCGGAGCCCCTCGGTCTCGGGGGGCTACACCTTC
abundance: few; v_gene: TRBV7-3; d_gene: .; j_gene: TRBJ2-3; CDR3aa: CASSLKGRGTDTQYF; CDR3nt: TGTGCCAGCAGCTTAAAGGGACGGGGCACAGATACGCAGTATTTT
abundance: .; v_gene: TRBV29-1; d_gene: TRBD2; j_gene: TRBJ2-3; CDR3aa: CSAERGGIDTQYF; CDR3nt: TGCAGCGCCGAGCGGGGGGGCATAGATACGCAGTATTTT
abundance: .; v_gene: TRBV4-1; d_gene: .; j_gene: TRBJ1-2; CDR3aa: CASSQVGRGYGYTF; CDR3nt: TGCGCCAGCAGCCAAGTGGGGCGCGGCTATGGCTACACCTTC
abundance: .; v_gene: TRBV5-1; d_gene: .; j_gene: TRBJ1-1; CDR3aa: CASSLAMGQAGTEAFF; CDR3nt: TGCGCCAGCAGCTTGGCTATGGGCCAGGCGGGGACTGAAGCTTTCTTT
abundance: .; v_gene: TRBV11-3; d_gene: TRBD1; j_gene: TRBJ2-5; CDR3aa: CASSNAGTGGETQYF; CDR3nt: TGTGCCAGCAGCAATGCCGGGACAGGGGGAGAGACCCAGTACTTC
abundance: .; v_gene: TRBV18; d_gene: .; j_gene: TRBJ2-2; CDR3aa: CASSPPTVTGELFF; CDR3nt: TGTGCCAGCTCACCGCCTACCGTAACCGGGGAGCTGTTTTTT
abundance: .; v_gene: TRBV10-3; d_gene: .; j_gene: TRBJ1-5; CDR3aa: CAISEFFTDSNQPQHF; CDR3nt: TGTGCCATCAGTGAGTTTTTTACAGATAGCAATCAGCCCCAGCATTTT
abundance: few; v_gene: TRBV29-1; d_gene: .; j_gene: TRBJ1-1; CDR3aa: CSVDGSSQGDTEAFF; CDR3nt: TGCAGCGTTGATGGGTCGTCCCAAGGGGACACTGAAGCTTTCTTT
abundance: .; v_gene: TRBV4-3; d_gene: .; j_gene: TRBJ2-7; CDR3aa: CASSPGVISYEQYF; CDR3nt: TGCGCCAGCAGCCCAGGGGTAATCTCCTACGAGCAGTACTTC
abundance: .; v_gene: TRBV7-9; d_gene: .; j_gene: TRBJ2-1; CDR3aa: CASSLAVGENEQFF; CDR3nt: TGTGCCAGCAGCTTAGCGGTGGGGGAGAATGAGCAGTTCTTC
abundance: .; v_gene: TRBV18; d_gene: .; j_gene: TRBJ1-2; CDR3aa: CASSPPQPLYGYTF; CDR3nt: TGTGCCAGCTCACCACCGCAGCCCCTGTATGGCTACACCTTC
abundance: few; v_gene: TRBV15; d_gene: .; j_gene: TRBJ2-2; CDR3aa: CATSRDLRQHTGELFF; CDR3nt: TGTGCCACCAGCAGAGATCTCCGACAGCACACCGGGGAGCTGTTTTTT
abundance: .; v_gene: TRBV5-1; d_gene: .; j_gene: TRBJ2-7; CDR3aa: CASSDGYSYGSYEQYF; CDR3nt: TGCGCCAGCAGCGACGGGTACAGTTATGGCTCCTACGAGCAGTACTTC
abundance: few; v_gene: TRBV10-3; d_gene: .; j_gene: TRBJ1-2; CDR3aa: CAIRPNGGFDGYTF; CDR3nt: TGTGCCATCAGACCCAACGGGGGGTTTGATGGCTACACCTTC
abundance: once; v_gene: TRBV11-2; d_gene: .; j_gene: TRBJ2-3; CDR3aa: CASSFFGGGTDTQYF; CDR3nt: TGTGCCAGCAGCTTCTTCGGAGGGGGCACAGATACGCAGTATTTT
abundance: few; v_gene: TRBV12-3/TRBV12-4; d_gene: TRBD1; j_gene: TRBJ1-2; CDR3aa: CASSFSGTGVNYTF; CDR3nt: TGTGCCAGCAGTTTCTCCGGGACAGGGGTCAACTACACCTTC
abundance: .; v_gene: TRBV29-1; d_gene: .; j_gene: TRBJ1-2; CDR3aa: CSVEARGPNYGYTF; CDR3nt: TGCAGCGTTGAAGCTCGAGGTCCTAACTATGGCTACACCTTC
abundance: .; v_gene: TRBV27; d_gene: TRBD2; j_gene: TRBJ2-3; CDR3aa: CASRPVRGAGTDTQYF; CDR3nt: TGTGCCAGCAGGCCTGTGCGGGGGGCCGGCACAGATACGCAGTATTTT
abundance: few; v_gene: TRBV12-3/TRBV12-4; d_gene: .; j_gene: TRBJ1-2; CDR3aa: CASRLTRGPFYGYTF; CDR3nt: TGTGCCAGCAGACTTACCAGGGGACCTTTCTATGGCTACACCTTC
abundance: .; v_gene: TRBV7-2; d_gene: TRBD1; j_gene: TRBJ2-7; CDR3aa: CASSSQGALTYEQYF; CDR3nt: TGTGCCAGCAGCTCCCAGGGGGCCCTTACCTACGAGCAGTACTTC
abundance: .; v_gene: TRBV24-1; d_gene: .; j_gene: TRBJ2-1; CDR3aa: CATSRSPDHNEQFF; CDR3nt: TGTGCCACCAGTAGGAGCCCAGACCACAATGAGCAGTTCTTC
abundance: few; v_gene: TRBV20-1; d_gene: TRBD2; j_gene: TRBJ2-1; CDR3aa: CSARSRLAGRVNEQFF; CDR3nt: TGCAGTGCTCGAAGCAGACTAGCGGGGCGTGTGAATGAGCAGTTCTTC
abundance: once; v_gene: TRBV11-2; d_gene: TRBD2; j_gene: TRBJ2-5; CDR3aa: CASSLRRQAGGPKQETQYF; CDR3nt: TGTGCCAGCAGCTTACGGAGACAAGCGGGGGGGCCAAAGCAAGAGACCCAGTACTTC
abundance: few; v_gene: TRBV29-1; d_gene: TRBD1; j_gene: TRBJ2-4; CDR3aa: CSVEDLLGTGNIQYF; CDR3nt: TGCAGCGTTGAAGATCTCTTAGGGACAGGGAACATTCAGTACTTC